The 28 T cell receptor beta chains below were found in one sample sequenced in a study of T cell responses to AZD1222 COVID-19 vaccine. Sequencing was performed with immunoSEQ multiplex PCR; in TCRdb, only in-frame clones are kept and a portion is missing. This sample contains more than 110,000 clones. The source material was peripheral blood. These receptors all stem from an adult in good health.

CDR3: CASSQVRDSPLHF. CDR3 in DNA: TGCGCCAGCAGCCAAGTCCGCGATTCACCCCTCCACTTT. The V gene is TRBV4-3, the J gene TRBJ1-6; no clear D. Deletions cut 1 base from V and 8 bases from J, with 6 bases between. The length of the CDR3 is 13 residues. Germline CDR1 and CDR2: LGHNA and YSLEER.

The V call is TRBV5-1, the J call TRBJ1-1; 10 bases agree with TRBD1. Germline V gene lookup returns CDR1 SGHRS and CDR2 YFSETQ. This CDR3 contains 15 residues. After removal of 3 bases from V and 8 bases from J, the junction contained 10 bases not matched to a gene. CDR3 DNA: TGCGCCAGCAGCTCAGGACAGGGGGAGGATTGGGAAGCTTTCTTT. It codes for CASSSGQGEDWEAFF.

The DNA for the CDR3 is TGTGCCAGCAGCTCTTTAGGACCGTCCAATGAAAAACTGTTTTTT. This codes for CASSSLGPSNEKLFF. The J gene is TRBJ1-4, the V gene TRBV5-6; unclear D gene. CDR1 is SGHDT, CDR2 YYEEEE, per germline. The CDR3 is made up of 15 amino acids. V gave up 3 bases and J gave up 5 bases, with 14 bases separating them.

The V call is TRBV14, the J call TRBJ2-7; the D is unclear. The CDR3 loop spans 12 amino acids. Trimming left V 4 bases short and J 4 bases short, with 8 bases between. Germline V lookup: CDR1 SGHDN, CDR2 FVKESK. The CDR3 region has the DNA TGTGCCAGCAGCCCCGACCCGTACGAGCAGTACTTC. Translating gives CASSPDPYEQYF.

The chain has TRBV4-2 and TRBJ1-5; D is undetermined. The CDR3 sequence is 13 residues long. V was trimmed by 1 base and J by 4 bases, leaving 5 bases between them. The germline V gene has CDR1 LGHNA and CDR2 YNFKEQ. The DNA of the CDR3 is TGTGCCAGCAGCCAAGGGGGTAATCAGCCCCAGCATTTT. This sequence encodes CASSQGGNQPQHF.

This chain links TRBV9 with TRBJ1-3; no firm D call. The germline V gene encodes CDR1 SGDLS and CDR2 YYNGEE. The CDR3 extends over 16 amino acids. V dropped 4 bases and J dropped 0 bases, with 14 bases sitting between them. In DNA, the CDR3 is TGTGCCAGCAGCCCTTCGGCCGGGCACTCTGGAAACACCATATATTTT. Its translation is CASSPSAGHSGNTIYF.

This chain uses TRBV5-1 with TRBJ2-5, with D perhaps TRBD1 or TRBD2 (5 bases each). The V gene's germline CDR1 is SGHRS and CDR2 YFSETQ. The ends were cut back, 5 bases at V and 4 bases at J, with 18 bases in the middle. The CDR3 is 15 residues long. CDR3 sequence (DNA): TGCGCCAGCAGACCAACCGGGGCCGTAGGAGAGACCCAGTACTTC. This encodes CASRPTGAVGETQYF.

In the case of this clone: Distinct nucleotide sequences in the sample also encode this CDR3. The V and J genes are TRBV6-5 and TRBJ1-2, with 7 bases lining up with TRBD1. This CDR3 comprises 14 residues. Trimming removed 0 bases from V and 4 bases from J; junction bases left unmatched: 2. Germline V CDR1 and CDR2: MNHEY, SVGAGI. DNA for the CDR3: TGTGCCAGCAGTTACTCCGGGACAGTCTATGGCTACACCTTC. Residues: CASSYSGTVYGYTF.

V and J are TRBV27 and TRBJ2-3; D is uncertain. The CDR3 is 15 amino acids. Germline-derived CDR1 and CDR2 are MNHEY and SMNVEV (reference sequence). Trimming removed 4 bases at V and 6 bases at J, with 17 bases between. Written as DNA, the CDR3 is TGTGCCAGCAGTTCTACCCGTCCCCAGGTGGATACGCAGTATTTT. Its protein is CASSSTRPQVDTQYF.

The J gene is TRBJ1-3, the V gene TRBV7-2; TRBD1 matches at 8 bases. The germline V gene has CDR1 SGHTA and CDR2 FQGNSA. This CDR3 spans 16 amino acids. V shed 5 bases, J shed 4 bases, and the junction held 10 bases outside the gene matches. The CDR3 protein is CASSRPGGQAGNTIYF. CDR3 nucleotides: TGTGCCAGCAGCCGTCCGGGGGGACAGGCCGGAAACACCATATATTTT.

The chain combines TRBV4-2 with TRBJ1-1; D is perhaps TRBD1 (6 bases). This CDR3 is built from 10 residues. Germline V lookup: CDR1 LGHNA, CDR2 YNFKEQ. Trimming removed 6 bases from V and 7 bases from J, with 6 bases in between. In DNA, the CDR3 is TGTGCCAGCAGAGGGGGTGAAGCTTTCTTT. Translation gives CASRGGEAFF.

The V call is TRBV11-2, the J call TRBJ1-3; possibly TRBD1 for D (5 bases). This CDR3 has 16 amino acids. Germline CDR1 is SGHAT and CDR2 is FQNNGV. Trimming cost V 5 bases and J 4 bases, with 18 bases left between them. The CDR3 protein is CASSPSLGGDGNTIYF. The DNA for the CDR3 is TGTGCCAGCAGCCCATCCCTTGGCGGGGACGGAAACACCATATATTTT.

As to this clone: One end of the junction does not line up with germline, which may come from a read error. This sequence joins TRBV24-1 and TRBJ2-2; either TRBD1 or TRBD2 may supply D (5 bases each). The CDR3 runs to 15 residues. Germline loops: CDR1 KGHDR, CDR2 SFDVKD. The CDR3 protein is CATSGGIPGHRGAVF. The CDR3 DNA reads TGTGCCACCAGTGGAGGGATACCAGGACACCGGGGAGCTGTTTTT.

CDR3 in DNA: TGCGCCAGCAGCTCATACAGGGGTTGGAACTATGGCTACACCTTC. Amino acids: CASSSYRGWNYGYTF. The chain has TRBV10-2 and TRBJ1-2; TRBD1 aligns across 7 bases. CDR1 and CDR2 (germline): WSHSY, SAAADI. This CDR3 is 15 amino acids long. J was trimmed by 2 bases and V by 6 bases; bases with no gene match: 9.

This chain uses TRBV2 with TRBJ2-1; TRBD2 aligns across 16 bases. Germline trimming cut 4 bases from V and 7 bases from J; bases unmatched to any gene: 19. CDR1 is SNHLY and CDR2 is FYNNEI in the germline V gene. The CDR3 spans 21 residues. The DNA of the CDR3 is TGTGCCAGCAGTGCGCCCAAGGGACTAGCGGGGGGGACGTTTATTGGGAATGAGCAGTTCTTC. It yields the protein CASSAPKGLAGGTFIGNEQFF.

V usage is TRBV6-2 or TRBV6-3 and J usage is TRBJ1-1, with D perhaps matching TRBD1 (6 bases). With 5 bases removed from V and 4 bases from J, the gap between germline ends came to 11 bases. CDR1 and CDR2 (germline): MNHEY, SVGEGT. This CDR3 is built from 13 residues. CDR3 coding DNA: TGTGCCAGCAGTCGGGACACCTTCACTGAAGCTTTCTTT. Its translation: CASSRDTFTEAFF.

This chain joins TRBV24-1 and TRBJ2-3; weak D call: TRBD2 (6 bases). From germline, CDR1 is KGHDR and CDR2 SFDVKD. Trimming removed 9 bases from V and 0 bases from J, with 12 bases in between. CDR3 length equals 14 residues. The CDR3 bases are TGTGCCACCGCGTCCGGGACTAGCACAGATACGCAGTATTTT. This encodes CATASGTSTDTQYF.

The chain is built from TRBV12-5 and TRBJ1-2, with a possible D match to TRBD1 (6 bases). Trimming cost V 2 bases and J 5 bases, with 18 bases left between them. Germline values: CDR1 LGHNT, CDR2 FRNRAP. The CDR3 is 16 amino acids. The CDR3 DNA reads TGTGCTAGTGGTTTGCGGGTAAGGACAGACCTATATGGCTACACCTTC. It encodes CASGLRVRTDLYGYTF. The variable domain in full, with the rest retrieved from reference TRBV12-5 and TRBJ1-2, is DARVTQTPRHKVTEMGQEVTMRCQPILGHNTVFWYRQTMMQGLELLAYFRNRAPLDDSGMPKDRFSAEMPDATLATLKIQPSEPRDSAVYFCASGLRVRTDLYGYTFGSGTRLTVV.

The chain uses TRBV19 and TRBJ2-7; a weak D match, TRBD2 (5 bases). Germline assignment: CDR1 LNHDA and CDR2 SQIVND (reference sequence). The CDR3 runs 14 residues. The V and J ends lost 3 bases and 5 bases respectively, with 14 bases between them. CDR3 nucleotides: TGTGCCAGTAGTATTTCCGACCTCGGGGACGAGCAGTACTTC. Translation gives CASSISDLGDEQYF.

A note on this clone: Other DNA sequences of this sample code for an identical CDR3. The chain carries TRBV5-1 and TRBJ2-3, with TRBD2 matching 8 bases. Germline V lookup: CDR1 SGHRS, CDR2 YFSETQ. The CDR3 length is 15 residues. The V gene end was trimmed by 2 bases and the J gene end by 2 bases; junction bases not matched to a gene: 4. CDR3 sequence (DNA): TGCGCCAGCAGCTTCTCCGGGGGGGCCACAGATACGCAGTATTTT. This translates into CASSFSGGATDTQYF.

The chain recombines TRBV5-1 with TRBJ2-3, with 7 bases identical to TRBD2. CDR1 and CDR2 (germline): SGHRS, YFSETQ. This CDR3 is built from 14 residues. Unmatched junction bases numbered 7, after V lost 3 bases and J lost 6 bases. CDR3: CASSSYLGGDTQYF. The CDR3 nucleotides are TGCGCCAGCAGCTCTTATTTGGGGGGGGATACGCAGTATTTT. The full variable domain, completed using reference TRBV5-1 and TRBJ2-3, is KAGVTQTPRYLIKTRGQQVTLSCSPISGHRSVSWYQQTPGQGLQFLFEYFSETQRNKGNFPGRFSGRQFSNSRSEMNVSTLELGDSALYLCASSSYLGGDTQYFGPGTRLTVL.

The CDR3 nucleotides are TGTGCCAGCAGCGACTCGGACCCAGGTGTTGGAAACACCATATATTTT. Amino acids: CASSDSDPGVGNTIYF. The gene calls are TRBV9 and TRBJ1-3, with unresolved D. V was pared by 3 bases and J by 3 bases, with 16 bases between. CDR1 SGDLS and CDR2 YYNGEE come from the germline V gene. This CDR3 is 16 amino acids long. Drawing the rest from reference TRBV9 and TRBJ1-3, the complete variable domain is DSGVTQTPKHLITATGQRVTLRCSPRSGDLSVYWYQQSLDQGLQFLIQYYNGEERAKGNILERFSAQQFPDLHSELNLSSLELGDSALYFCASSDSDPGVGNTIYFGEGSWLTVV.

The rearrangement links TRBV29-1 to TRBJ2-7, with TRBD1 matching over 7 bases. The CDR3 covers 16 residues. V dropped 4 bases and J dropped 7; count of bases not matched to a gene: 19. Germline CDR1 and CDR2: SQVTM and ANQGSEA. The CDR3, as DNA: TGCAGCGTTGTACCAACAGGGGCCCTACAACGTGGGGAGCAGTACTTC. Encoded protein: CSVVPTGALQRGEQYF.

This rearrangement joins TRBV6-5 to TRBJ1-1; perhaps TRBD1 as D (5 bases). V lost 6 bases and J 6 bases, leaving 14 bases between the germline ends. CDR1 MNHEY and CDR2 SVGAGI come from the germline V gene. This CDR3 contains 13 residues. CDR3 nucleotides: TGTGCCAGCAGATTGGGGGACTTGGCTGAAGCTTTCTTT. Translation gives CASRLGDLAEAFF.

The J gene is TRBJ1-2, the V gene TRBV6-6, with no clear D. The germline V gene has CDR1 MNHNY and CDR2 SVGAGI (reference sequence). This CDR3 spans 12 amino acids. V was cut by 6 bases and J by 4 bases, with 9 bases left in between. The CDR3 sequence: CASRDRFYGYTF. In DNA, the CDR3 is TGTGCCAGCAGAGACCGGTTCTATGGCTACACCTTC.

This sequence joins TRBV7-2 and TRBJ2-5; D may be TRBD2 (7 bases). This CDR3 is 17 amino acids long. Trimming cost V 0 bases and J 1 base, with 15 bases left between them. The germline gives CDR1 SGHTA, CDR2 FQGNSA. The DNA of the CDR3 is TGTGCCAGCAGCTTAGCGGGTAGGGGGGGCTTCCAAGAGACCCAGTACTTC. Translation gives CASSLAGRGGFQETQYF.

The genes are TRBV5-1 and TRBJ2-1; no clear D gene. The CDR3 sequence is 12 residues long. The V gene's germline CDR1 is SGHRS and CDR2 YFSETQ. Trimming stripped 4 bases from V and 7 bases from J, with 9 bases between. Here the CDR3 reads CASSKGRNEQFF. The CDR3, as DNA: TGCGCCAGCAGCAAAGGACGGAATGAGCAGTTCTTC. The complete variable domain, with remaining parts taken from reference TRBV5-1 and TRBJ2-1, reads KAGVTQTPRYLIKTRGQQVTLSCSPISGHRSVSWYQQTPGQGLQFLFEYFSETQRNKGNFPGRFSGRQFSNSRSEMNVSTLELGDSALYLCASSKGRNEQFFGPGTRLTVL.

The chain combines TRBV6-5 with TRBJ1-1, with D perhaps matching TRBD1 (5 bases). Germline CDR1 reads MNHEY; CDR2 reads SVGAGI. The CDR3 has 12 residues. The V end was cut by 2 bases, the J end by 7 bases, with 8 bases between. In nucleotides, the CDR3 is TGTGCCAGCAGTTACGAGGGGTTTGAAGCTTTCTTT. This codes for CASSYEGFEAFF.